This T cell receptor beta chain was sequenced in a study of OX40 agonist ivuxolimab in advanced cancers. CDR3 size: 14 residues. Looked up from germline, CDR1 is SNHLY and CDR2 is FYNNEI. V dropped 4 bases and J dropped 5 bases, with 11 bases sitting between them. Sequencing used immunoSEQ multiplex PCR; TCRdb keeps in-frame clones, though not all of them. Here the sample spans 50,000 or so clones, 85% being singletons. The genes are TRBV2 and TRBJ1-4, with D tentatively TRBD1 (6 bases). This sequence originates from an adult with an advanced solid tumor such as melanoma, head and neck, liver or kidney cancer. The sequencing here drew on CD4+ or CD8+ T cells sorted from blood, taken in a trial of the OX40 agonist ivuxolimab. The CDR3 sequence is CASSGRGANEKLFF. The CDR3 coding sequence is TGTGCCAGCAGTGGAAGGGGGGCGAATGAAAAACTGTTTTTT. Together with reference TRBV2 and TRBJ1-4, the CDR3 gives the full variable domain: EPEVTQTPSHQVTQMGQEVILRCVPISNHLYFYWYRQILGQKVEFLVSFYNNEISEKSEIFDDQFSVERPDGSNFTLKIRSTKLEDSAMYFCASSGRGANEKLFFGSGTQLSVL.